The 9 T cell receptor beta chains presented below share a single source sample, sequenced in a study of OX40 agonist ivuxolimab in advanced cancers. Sequencing was performed with immunoSEQ multiplex PCR; in TCRdb, only in-frame clones are kept and a portion is missing. This sample carries approximately 14,000 clones, under 80% of them seen once, and the ten largest clones take around a third. Specimen: CD4+ or CD8+ T cells sorted from blood, collected in a trial of the OX40 agonist ivuxolimab. The receptors come from an adult with an advanced solid tumor such as melanoma, head and neck, liver or kidney cancer.

A single count supports this clone. The chain is built from TRBV13 and TRBJ1-4; no reliable D call. The V and J ends lost 0 bases and 0 bases respectively, with 2 bases between them. This CDR3 region has 14 residues. The V gene's germline CDR1 is PRHDT and CDR2 FYEKMQ (reference sequence). For the CDR3, the DNA is TGTGCCAGCAGCTTAGGGGCAACTAATGAAAAACTGTTTTTT. Translation: CASSLGATNEKLFF.

The chain combines TRBV2 with TRBJ2-7; D is unresolved. Germline lookup yields CDR1 SNHLY and CDR2 FYNNEI. This CDR3 region has 14 residues. Trimming took 5 bases from V and 6 from J, leaving 17 bases between them. The CDR3 here is CASSPQGTVFEQYF. CDR3 in DNA: TGTGCCAGCAGTCCCCAAGGAACTGTCTTCGAGCAGTACTTC.

CDR3 sequence reads: CASSSGLAVKISYNEQFF. As DNA, the CDR3 is TGTGCCAGCAGCTCGGGACTAGCGGTAAAGATCTCCTACAATGAGCAGTTCTTC. This chain links TRBV11-2 with TRBJ2-1; TRBD2 agrees at 11 bases. The ends lost 4 bases at V and 0 bases at J; junction bases unmatched: 8. This CDR3 spans 18 amino acids. Germline-derived CDR1 and CDR2 are SGHAT and FQNNGV.

There are a few counts of this clone. The chain is built from TRBV5-6 and TRBJ2-7, with D unresolved. V shed 2 bases and J shed 0 bases, with 9 bases lying between them. In germline, CDR1 is SGHDT, CDR2 YYEEEE. This CDR3 region has 14 residues. In DNA form, the CDR3 reads TGTGCCAGCAGCTTCGGGCCGGACTCCTACGAGCAGTACTTC. Protein sequence: CASSFGPDSYEQYF. The variable domain in full, with the rest retrieved from reference TRBV5-6 and TRBJ2-7, is DAGVTQSPTHLIKTRGQQVTLRCSPKSGHDTVSWYQQALGQGPQFIFQYYEEEERQRGNFPDRFSGHQFPNYSSELNVNALLLGDSALYLCASSFGPDSYEQYFGPGTRLTVT.

The rearrangement joins TRBV19 to TRBJ2-3; 8 positions match TRBD1. The V gene's germline CDR1 is LNHDA and CDR2 SQIVND (reference sequence). Losses at the gene ends were 3 bases for V and 2 bases for J; bases not matched to a gene: 7. The CDR3 has 16 amino acids. CDR3 protein: CASSITGGPNTDTQYF. CDR3 sequence (DNA): TGTGCCAGTAGTATTACAGGGGGTCCCAACACAGATACGCAGTATTTT. The whole variable domain, filled in from reference TRBV19 and TRBJ2-3, reads DGGITQSPKYLFRKEGQNVTLSCEQNLNHDAMYWYRQDPGQGLRLIYYSQIVNDFQKGDIAEGYSVSREKKESFPLTVTSAQKNPTAFYLCASSITGGPNTDTQYFGPGTRLTVL.

The chain combines TRBV6-6 with TRBJ2-3; maybe TRBD2 (6 bases). CDR1 is MNHNY and CDR2 is SVGAGI in the germline V gene (reference sequence). V was trimmed by 0 bases and J by 2 bases, leaving 9 bases between them. This CDR3 is built from 15 residues. The CDR3 here is CASSYSGGATDTQYF. CDR3 bases: TGTGCCAGCAGTTACTCCGGGGGAGCCACAGATACGCAGTATTTT.

This clone has more than one count but fewer than ten. The chain joins TRBV28 to TRBJ2-7, with D hard to call. The V end was cut by 9 bases, the J end by 1 base, with 13 bases between. This CDR3 spans 13 amino acids. Germline loops: CDR1 MDHEN, CDR2 SYDVKM. As DNA, the CDR3 is TGTGCCAGAGATGGGGTCAGTTCCTACGAGCAGTACTTC. Its protein is CARDGVSSYEQYF.

This chain uses TRBV27 with TRBJ2-1; D possibly corresponds to TRBD2 (5 bases). The CDR3 contains 15 residues. Germline V CDR1 and CDR2: MNHEY, SMNVEV (reference sequence). V was pared by 4 bases and J by 8 bases, with 18 bases between. The DNA for the CDR3 is TGTGCCAGCAGTTCAAAATTCGGGAAAGTCGATGAGCAGTTCTTC. It yields the protein CASSSKFGKVDEQFF.

The V and J genes are TRBV29-1 and TRBJ1-5; 7 bases fit TRBD1. The CDR3 is 15 amino acids. J lost 5 bases, V lost 6 bases, and 13 bases had no gene match. Germline-derived CDR1 and CDR2 are SQVTM and ANQGSEA. For the CDR3, the DNA is TGCAGCGTAGCGTTGTGGACAGGAGTCCATCAGCCCCAGCATTTT. Translating it yields CSVALWTGVHQPQHF.